The 16 T cell receptor beta chains presented below share a single source sample, sequenced in a study of T cell responses to AZD1222 COVID-19 vaccine. Clones were read by immunoSEQ multiplex PCR, and TCRdb kept only the in-frame ones, dropping some. The table records 110,000 or so clones, roughly 91% of them present only once. The specimen comprised peripheral blood, sampled 28 days after the second AZD1222 dose. Source of these receptors: an adult who received the AZD1222 COVID-19 vaccine.

V gene TRBV6-6 combines with J gene TRBJ1-1; D is possibly TRBD1 (6 bases). The germline gives CDR1 MNHNY, CDR2 SVGAGI (reference sequence). The CDR3 length is 14 residues. The V end was cut by 2 bases, the J end by 5 bases, with 12 bases between. The DNA for the CDR3 is TGTGCCAGCAGTTACGAGAGGGGGGGTACTGAAGCTTTCTTT. Translating gives CASSYERGGTEAFF.

This clone is medium-sized in the sample. The V gene is TRBV29-1, the J gene TRBJ1-2; D possibly corresponds to TRBD1 (6 bases). CDR3 size: 12 residues. CDR1 is SQVTM and CDR2 is ANQGSEA in the germline V gene. CDR3 loop: CRGGDPFSGYTF. CDR3 DNA: TGCAGGGGGGGCGATCCTTTCAGTGGCTACACCTTC.

The chain links TRBV7-8 to TRBJ1-2; a weak D match, TRBD1 (6 bases). The length of the CDR3 is 16 residues. Looked up from germline, CDR1 is SGHVS and CDR2 is FQNEAQ. V dropped 2 bases and J dropped 1 base, with 14 bases sitting between them. The CDR3 DNA follows: TGTGCCAGCAGCTTAATGAACAGGGCCAATAACTATGGCTACACCTTC. Encoded protein: CASSLMNRANNYGYTF.

The rearrangement links TRBV19 to TRBJ1-1; possible D gene TRBD1, 6 bases. The CDR3 is 18 amino acids. V was trimmed by 4 bases and J by 10 bases, leaving 31 bases between them. The germline V gene has CDR1 LNHDA and CDR2 SQIVND (reference sequence). The CDR3: CASSTSFRDNTLSGGAFF. CDR3 nucleotides: TGTGCCAGTAGTACCTCGTTTCGGGACAACACCCTCTCGGGGGGAGCTTTCTTT.

The table lists this clone with a count of one. The J gene is TRBJ1-2, the V gene TRBV7-2, with 11 bases that match TRBD1. The V gene's germline CDR1 is SGHTA and CDR2 FQGNSA. The CDR3 sequence is 15 residues long. Trimming at V came to 3 bases and at J to 6 bases, leaving 6 bases not matched to a gene. CDR3 loop: CASSFRGTGGDGYTF. The CDR3 DNA is TGTGCCAGCAGCTTCAGAGGGACAGGGGGGGATGGCTACACCTTC.

The V and J genes are TRBV7-9 and TRBJ2-3; a weak D match, TRBD1 (6 bases). V lost 1 base and J 6 bases, leaving 11 bases between the germline ends. CDR1 is SEHNR, CDR2 FQNEAQ, per germline (reference sequence). The CDR3 has 14 amino acids. The CDR3 DNA follows: TGTGCCAGCAGCTTAGATAAGGGGGTCGATACGCAGTATTTT. Translation gives CASSLDKGVDTQYF.

DNA for the CDR3: TGTGCCAGCAGCGAAACTAGCGGGACCACAGATACGCAGTATTTT. Its protein product is CASSETSGTTDTQYF. This sequence joins TRBV9 and TRBJ2-3; 10 bases map to TRBD2. The J segment lost 2 bases and the V segment lost 3 bases, leaving 3 bases of the junction unmatched. Germline CDR1 and CDR2: SGDLS and YYNGEE. The CDR3 spans 15 residues.

In this sample, this clone turned up once. The CDR3 loop reads CASPTGYANTEAFF. DNA for the CDR3: TGTGCCAGCCCTACAGGGTATGCGAACACTGAAGCTTTCTTT. V gene TRBV2 combines with J gene TRBJ1-1; a weak D match, TRBD1 (6 bases). Germline lookup yields CDR1 SNHLY and CDR2 FYNNEI. Trimming pared 8 bases from V and 1 base from J, leaving 14 bases between. CDR3 length equals 14 residues. Combining the CDR3 with reference TRBV2 and TRBJ1-1 gives the whole variable domain EPEVTQTPSHQVTQMGQEVILRCVPISNHLYFYWYRQILGQKVEFLVSFYNNEISEKSEIFDDQFSVERPDGSNFTLKIRSTKLEDSAMYFCASPTGYANTEAFFGQGTRLTVV.

V is TRBV7-2 and J is TRBJ1-1, with 8 bases lining up with TRBD1. Germline V CDR1 and CDR2: SGHTA, FQGNSA. The CDR3 totals 16 residues. J was trimmed by 4 bases and V by 7 bases; bases with no gene match: 14. CDR3: CASIRAPGTGTTEAFF. The CDR3, as DNA: TGTGCCAGCATCAGAGCCCCAGGGACAGGTACCACTGAAGCTTTCTTT.

The J gene is TRBJ1-2, the V gene TRBV28; D is ambiguous. CDR3 length: 13 amino acids. Per germline, CDR1 MDHEN and CDR2 SYDVKM. Trimming pared 5 bases from V and 1 base from J, leaving 8 bases between. CDR3 DNA: TGTGCCAGCAGTACCGAGAATAACTATGGCTACACCTTC. Its protein is CASSTENNYGYTF.

The CDR3 region is CASTDGDLDTGELFF. CDR3 nucleotides: TGCGCCAGCACCGACGGGGACTTGGACACCGGGGAGCTGTTTTTT. The chain has TRBV5-1 and TRBJ2-2; D might be TRBD2 (6 bases). CDR1 is SGHRS and CDR2 is YFSETQ in the germline V gene. V was clipped by 6 bases and J by 3 bases, with 15 bases between them. This CDR3 has 15 amino acids.

The chain has TRBV19 and TRBJ2-3; D ambiguous. In germline, CDR1 is LNHDA, CDR2 SQIVND (reference sequence). This CDR3 is built from 12 residues. Trimming left V 1 base short and J 3 bases short, with 2 bases between. Here the CDR3 DNA reads TGTGCCAGTAGTATAGCGACAGATACGCAGTATTTT. Translating it yields CASSIATDTQYF.

The chain uses TRBV25-1 and TRBJ2-7, with D possibly being TRBD1 or TRBD2 (5 bases each). V gave up 3 bases and J gave up 3 bases, with 15 bases separating them. In germline, CDR1 is MGHDK, CDR2 SYGVNS. The CDR3 is 15 amino acids. In DNA, the CDR3 is TGTGCCAGCAGTGATCTAGGGACGTTTGACTACGAGCAGTACTTC. It codes for CASSDLGTFDYEQYF.

The rearrangement uses TRBV4-1 and TRBJ1-4, with D perhaps TRBD1 (6 bases). V was shortened by 5 bases and J by 8 bases, with 15 bases between the two germline ends. CDR1 is MGHRA, CDR2 YSYEKL, per germline. CDR3 length: 14 residues. The CDR3 nucleotides read TGCGCCAGCAGCTACGGCAGGGGAGGAGAAAAACTGTTTTTT. As protein: CASSYGRGGEKLFF.

The chain couples TRBV9 to TRBJ1-4, with D maybe TRBD1 (5 bases). Trimming cost V 0 bases and J 5 bases, with 11 bases left between them. The CDR3 runs 15 residues. CDR1 SGDLS and CDR2 YYNGEE come from the germline V gene. The CDR3 region has the DNA TGTGCCAGCAGCGTAGCCGGGACCGAGAATGAAAAACTGTTTTTT. The encoded protein is CASSVAGTENEKLFF.

The rearrangement uses TRBV2 and TRBJ2-5; possibly TRBD2 for D (5 bases). The CDR3 has 14 residues. Deletions cut 7 bases from V and 0 bases from J, with 12 bases between. Germline values: CDR1 SNHLY, CDR2 FYNNEI. The CDR3 DNA is TGTGCCAGCATGGGCGGGCGGTACCAAGAGACCCAGTACTTC. This codes for CASMGGRYQETQYF.